These T cell receptor beta chains were read from a single sample in a study of Tregs in tolerant kidney transplant recipients. TCRdb's table, derived via immunoSEQ multiplex PCR, lists solely in-frame clones and lacks some. The sample records more than 60,000 clones, roughly nine tenths being singletons. Sequences were derived from CD4+ T cells from blood, sampled before the transplant. The source is a human donor who received a combined kidney and bone marrow transplant. Each CDR3 is given with its conserved first and last residue. The D gene is left open where the match is weak. Clone size is not always given. Where it is, it says once, few, many or a class for expanded clones.

j_call,clone_size,d_call,v_call,cdr3_nt,cdr3_aa
TRBJ1-1,NA,NA,TRBV2,TGTGCCAGCAGTGGACGACAGGAAGGGCAAGCTTTCTTT,CASSGRQEGQAFF
TRBJ2-5,NA,TRBD2,TRBV7-2,TGTGCCAGCAGCTTAGCGCTAGCGGGAGGGCCGGGCCAAGAGACCCAGTACTTC,CASSLALAGGPGQETQYF
TRBJ2-7,NA,NA,TRBV5-4,TGTGCCAGCAGCTCCACAGAGCGGGCCGCTCCCTACGAGCAGTACTTC,CASSSTERAAPYEQYF
TRBJ1-5,once,NA,TRBV5-6,TGTGCCAGCAGCTTGGGGGGCTCGCCCCAGCATTTT,CASSLGGSPQHF
TRBJ2-7,NA,TRBD1,TRBV27,TGTGCCAGCAGGTTATTTCAGCGGGACAGGGGGGAGAGGGAGCAGTACTTC,CASRLFQRDRGEREQYF
TRBJ2-7,NA,TRBD2,TRBV6-5,TGTGCCAGCAGTTACTCTCTAGCGGGAGGGTACGAGCAGTACTTC,CASSYSLAGGYEQYF
TRBJ1-5,NA,NA,TRBV28,TGTGCCAGCACGGACGGACTTAGCAATCAGCCCCAGCATTTT,CASTDGLSNQPQHF
TRBJ1-2,NA,NA,TRBV2,TGTGCCAGCAGTCCCGGGAGGCAGTCCTTATGGCCTGAATATGGCTACACCTTC,CASSPGRQSLWPEYGYTF
TRBJ2-7,few,TRBD1,TRBV18,TGTGCCAGCTCACCGGAGGGACAGGGGCCTACGGTGCAGTACTTC,CASSPEGQGPTVQYF
TRBJ2-7,NA,NA,TRBV28,TGTGCCAGCAGTTTAGTCCACGCGGGGTCTGAGCAGTACTTC,CASSLVHAGSEQYF
TRBJ2-2,NA,TRBD2,TRBV11-2,TGTGCCAGCAAAACTCTAGCGGGAGGTAACACCGGGGAGCTGTTTTTT,CASKTLAGGNTGELFF
TRBJ2-7,NA,TRBD1,TRBV2,TGTGCCAGCGTCCCGGGACAGGGAGTAGACGTCGGGGGCGAGCAGTACTTC,CASVPGQGVDVGGEQYF
TRBJ1-3,NA,NA,TRBV18,TGTGCCAGCTCACCTACCGGATCGGACAGCTACAGAAACACCATATATTTT,CASSPTGSDSYRNTIYF
TRBJ2-7,NA,TRBD2,TRBV5-4,TGTGCCAGCAGCCCGAGGACTAGCGGGAGTACTACCTACGAGCAGTACTTC,CASSPRTSGSTTYEQYF
TRBJ1-4,NA,NA,TRBV2,TGTGCCAGCAGTGGGACACTAAGCAGTGAAAAACTGTTTTTT,CASSGTLSSEKLFF
TRBJ2-7,NA,NA,TRBV30,TGTGCCTGGAGCGGCGACAATTACTACGAGCAGTACTTC,CAWSGDNYYEQYF
TRBJ2-3,NA,TRBD2,TRBV9,TGTGCCAGCACCACTAGCGGGAGGACTAGCACAGATACGCAGTATTTT,CASTTSGRTSTDTQYF
TRBJ2-7,NA,TRBD1,TRBV18,TGTGCCAGCTCATTCGGGACAGGGTATCACGAGCAGTACTTC,CASSFGTGYHEQYF
TRBJ2-1,NA,TRBD2,TRBV2,TGTGCCAGCAGATCTCTAGCGGGAGGGGGCAATGAGCAGTTCTTC,CASRSLAGGGNEQFF
TRBJ2-7,NA,NA,TRBV6-1,TGTGCCAGCACCTCAGGGGGGAGCGTGCAGTACTTC,CASTSGGSVQYF
TRBJ1-1,NA,TRBD1,TRBV10-1,TGCGCCAGCAGTGACCGTACAGGGGGAACGACTGAAGCTTTCTTT,CASSDRTGGTTEAFF
TRBJ2-7,NA,TRBD1,TRBV11-2,TGTGCCAGCCAGGGGGAGTCCTACGAGCAGTACTTC,CASQGESYEQYF
TRBJ2-2,NA,NA,TRBV2,TGTGCCAGCAGTGCCCGGGGGAAGAACACCGGGGAGCTGTTTTTT,CASSARGKNTGELFF
TRBJ1-5,NA,TRBD1,TRBV6-1,TGTGCCAGCATTAGCAGGGGGCTAAATCAGCCCCAGCATTTT,CASISRGLNQPQHF
TRBJ1-4,NA,NA,TRBV19,TGTGCCAGTAGTAATTTGGCAGGGAATGAAGCAAAACTGTTTTTT,CASSNLAGNEAKLFF
TRBJ2-3,NA,TRBD2,TRBV18,TGTGCCAGCGCAACCGGGACTAGCGGGAGCACAGATACGCAGTATTTT,CASATGTSGSTDTQYF
TRBJ2-7,NA,TRBD2,TRBV10-3,TGTGCCATCAGTCTTACTAGCGGGAGAGACGAGCAGTACTTC,CAISLTSGRDEQYF
TRBJ1-3,once,TRBD1,TRBV7-9,TGTGCCAGCAGCTCCTCCAGGACAGGGTTTGGAAACACCATATATTTT,CASSSSRTGFGNTIYF
TRBJ2-7,NA,NA,TRBV7-8,TGTGCCAGCAGCTTAGTGAGGGTCGGCTACGAGCAGTACTTC,CASSLVRVGYEQYF
TRBJ2-1,NA,NA,TRBV7-7,TGTGCTAGCAGCTCTTCTTTCTCCAATGAGCAGTTCTTC,CASSSSFSNEQFF
TRBJ2-1,NA,TRBD1,TRBV9,TGTGCCAGCAGCGTAGAGCCGGGACAGGGGGACAATGAGCAGTTCTTC,CASSVEPGQGDNEQFF
TRBJ2-1,NA,NA,TRBV27,TGTGCCAGCAGTCTCTTAAACTCGAATGAGCAGTTCTTC,CASSLLNSNEQFF
TRBJ2-7,NA,TRBD2,TRBV7-2,TGTGCCAGCAGCTTAGTTGGGACTAGTCCGCTGGGGTACGAGCAGTACTTC,CASSLVGTSPLGYEQYF
TRBJ1-5,few,TRBD1,TRBV30,TGTGCCTGGAGTAGAGACAGGGGGCATCAGCCCCAGCATTTT,CAWSRDRGHQPQHF
TRBJ2-1,NA,NA,TRBV7-2,TGTGCCAGCAGCTCCTACAGGGACAATGAGCAGTTCTTC,CASSSYRDNEQFF
TRBJ2-7,once,NA,TRBV11-1,TGTGCCAGCAGCCATCAAGGGCAGGGAGGCTACGAGCAGTACTTC,CASSHQGQGGYEQYF
TRBJ2-3,NA,NA,TRBV9,TGTGCCAGCAGCCGAACTCCTTCGTTTGGCACAGATACGCAGTATTTT,CASSRTPSFGTDTQYF
TRBJ2-1,NA,TRBD2,TRBV2,TGTGCCAGCAAACGACTAGCGCCTAGCTCCTACAATGAGCAGTTCTTC,CASKRLAPSSYNEQFF
TRBJ1-1,few,NA,TRBV2,TGTGCCAGCAGGTCCGAATCGGGGAACACTGAAGCTTTCTTT,CASRSESGNTEAFF
TRBJ1-3,NA,NA,TRBV5-1,TGCGCCAGCAGCTCCGACGGGTACTCTGGAAACACCATATATTTT,CASSSDGYSGNTIYF